This is a list of T cell receptor beta chains from one sample in a study of shared clonotypes between healthy human individuals. Measured with immunoSEQ multiplex PCR; TCRdb has only the in-frame clones, and not every one. The sample consists of 2 million to 3 million clones, approximately 94% of them appearing once. Input material: naive CD4+ T cells sorted from blood. The receptors were sampled from a man aged 18 to 30 in good health. The conserved cysteine and the conserved F or W are not part of the CDR3 here. A D gene is named only where the DNA matches it firmly.

J: TRBJ1-1; D: TRBD1; V: TRBV19; CDR3: ASTGGSTEAF
J: TRBJ1-5; D: -; V: TRBV5-3; CDR3: ARSSRMKEGTCSNQPQH
J: TRBJ2-7; D: -; V: TRBV27; CDR3: ATSKTRPSSYEQY
J: TRBJ2-1; D: -; V: TRBV30; CDR3: AWSSLGSEQF
J: TRBJ2-7; D: -; V: TRBV6-5; CDR3: ASSYSRREQY
J: TRBJ2-1; D: TRBD2; V: TRBV11-2; CDR3: ASSPLAGYSYNEQF
J: TRBJ2-4; D: -; V: TRBV10-1; CDR3: ASSEEGLGENIQY
J: TRBJ1-5; D: TRBD1; V: TRBV28; CDR3: ASSVPPGQGLHYNQPQH
J: TRBJ2-7; D: -; V: TRBV7-8; CDR3: ASSLKANEQY
J: TRBJ1-1; D: -; V: TRBV15; CDR3: ATSRDRGPKNTEAF
J: TRBJ2-3; D: -; V: TRBV7-9; CDR3: ASSPGGSTDTQY
J: TRBJ1-4; D: TRBD1; V: TRBV2; CDR3: ASSKDRGQSYEKLF
J: TRBJ2-6; D: TRBD1; V: TRBV25-1; CDR3: ASSEGTGSSGANVLT
J: TRBJ2-7; D: TRBD1; V: TRBV10-3; CDR3: AISEYQGAFYEQY
J: TRBJ2-1; D: -; V: TRBV19; CDR3: ASSSGPTETSSYNEQF
J: TRBJ2-5; D: -; V: TRBV5-5; CDR3: ASSRELWGETQY
J: TRBJ2-3; D: -; V: TRBV5-1; CDR3: ASTEVQGADTQY
J: TRBJ1-4; D: -; V: TRBV10-1; CDR3: ASSESISGAGEKLF
J: TRBJ1-2; D: -; V: TRBV27; CDR3: ASSFGGGYGYT
J: TRBJ2-7; D: -; V: TRBV5-1; CDR3: ASSPPGGIYEQY
J: TRBJ1-6; D: -; V: TRBV7-3; CDR3: ASSLTPRSPLH
J: TRBJ2-1; D: TRBD2; V: TRBV18; CDR3: ASSPLVAGEYNEQF
J: TRBJ2-5; D: -; V: TRBV7-9; CDR3: ASSFSGSETQY
J: TRBJ1-1; D: TRBD1; V: TRBV6-4; CDR3: ASSATGGTEAF
J: TRBJ2-7; D: TRBD2; V: TRBV11-2; CDR3: ASSLDFRGSYEQY
J: TRBJ1-2; D: TRBD1; V: TRBV11-1; CDR3: ASSFTTGQGYT
J: TRBJ2-5; D: TRBD1; V: TRBV5-4; CDR3: ASSGGQGVETQY
J: TRBJ2-1; D: TRBD1; V: TRBV7-9; CDR3: ASSFEGQGFNEQF
J: TRBJ2-3; D: TRBD2; V: TRBV9; CDR3: ASSRQRGTDTQY
J: TRBJ2-7; D: TRBD1; V: TRBV11-2; CDR3: ASSLDLGAGGSYEQY
J: TRBJ1-1; D: -; V: TRBV11-2; CDR3: ASSLVGEAF
J: TRBJ1-5; D: -; V: TRBV19; CDR3: ASSMERREPQH
J: TRBJ2-2; D: -; V: TRBV10-3; CDR3: AISENFRTGTGELF
J: -; D: TRBD1; V: TRBV30; CDR3: AWSHPRTGAPREQY
J: TRBJ2-2; D: -; V: TRBV29-1; CDR3: SVGSSFPPPGELF
J: TRBJ2-1; D: -; V: TRBV18; CDR3: ASSPLIGNEQF
J: TRBJ2-7; D: TRBD1; V: TRBV28; CDR3: ASSSGGLWEQY
J: TRBJ2-7; D: TRBD1; V: TRBV10-2; CDR3: ASTDRGGSYEQY
J: TRBJ1-1; D: -; V: TRBV2; CDR3: ASRTGLTEAF
J: TRBJ1-1; D: TRBD1; V: TRBV10-3; CDR3: AIRDRGIGEAF
J: TRBJ2-7; D: -; V: TRBV7-2; CDR3: ASSLEWTATYEQY
J: TRBJ2-1; D: -; V: TRBV6-1; CDR3: ASGGAGTSYNEQF
J: TRBJ1-6; D: -; V: TRBV5-6; CDR3: ASSWISSRAPQANSPLH
J: TRBJ2-7; D: TRBD2; V: TRBV7-9; CDR3: ASSLGEGRFYEQY
J: TRBJ2-7; D: -; V: TRBV15; CDR3: ATSRDSSIPYEQY
J: TRBJ1-2; D: -; V: TRBV18; CDR3: ASSAGEYGYT
J: TRBJ2-1; D: -; V: TRBV13; CDR3: ASSSTTGRSYNEQF
J: TRBJ1-3; D: -; V: TRBV5-1; CDR3: ASSHEPNQGNTIY
J: TRBJ2-3; D: -; V: TRBV28; CDR3: ASSLLKDTQY
J: TRBJ2-3; D: -; V: TRBV5-4; CDR3: ASSGPAGDTQY